The clone carrying this TCR beta chain appeared a single time. No antigen is known for it. This entry belongs to a study of cytomegalovirus exposure and HLA in healthy donors. General study findings and limits: TCR beta sequences reportedly predicted most subjects' HLA-A and HLA-B alleles accurately. A later examination showed that TCR association rates differed by HLA locus, with DRB1 most and HLA-C fewest. Later on, a genetic analysis was performed. It linked a missense variant in DCLRE1C with V- and J-gene trimming of TCR beta.

Trimming removed 8 bases from V and 5 bases from J; junction bases left unmatched: 3. The CDR3 loop spans 14 amino acids. The V gene's germline CDR1 is MNHEY and CDR2 SMNVEV (reference sequence). The PCR employed 60 Vbeta primers together with 13 Jbeta primers. Libraries were prepared by immunoSEQ multiplex PCR; TCRdb keeps only in-frame clonotypes and omits some of them. The repertoire has more than 150,000 clones, roughly 79% of them found once; the top ten carry 1.5% to 1.9%. This chain uses TRBV27 with TRBJ2-2; 12 bases fit TRBD1. This clonotype was sampled from a man aged 35-49 years in good health and CMV-seronegative. The sample taken for sequencing was PBMCs. The DNA of the CDR3 is TGTGCCAGCGCGGGACAGGGGGCAACCGGGGAGCTGTTTTTT. Protein sequence: CASAGQGATGELFF.